This section outlines one T cell receptor (beta chain) sequence together with its context. As originally analysed: Quantification of nucleated cells was approximated via reference gene primer amplification. The repertoire was sequenced with immunoSEQ multiplex PCR; TCRdb's copy has only in-frame clones and lacks some. D and trimming were read from the DNA, whereas the V and J calls and clone size are those reported in that table. This table has roughly 32,000 clones, 93% appearing once. The sample belongs to a study of blood T cell repertoires in COVID-19. Background on the study: Collection of acute and convalescent COVID-19 samples took place in the United States, Italy and Spain. Sources were T cells, B-cell-depleted T cells, or PBMCs; the material itself was cDNA or gDNA.

The CDR3 covers 14 residues. V lost 0 bases and J 4 bases, leaving 9 bases between the germline ends. The germline CDR1 and CDR2 sequences are SGHDN and FVKESK. The clonotype originates from a male donor with active COVID-19. The sequencing input was peripheral blood. The chain links TRBV14 to TRBJ1-1; D not certain. For the CDR3, the DNA is TGTGCCAGCAGCCAAGACCGTAGGAGCACTGAAGCTTTCTTT. Encoded protein: CASSQDRRSTEAFF.